The entry below gives a single T cell receptor (beta chain) sequence along with its context. All patients were untreated before thyroid surgery. The sample is drawn from a study of metastatic and nonmetastatic thyroid tumors. For the study at large: A comparison of repertoires was made across blood and tumor or nodule tissue from malignant and benign thyroid patients.

The CDR3 sequence is 16 residues long. Trimming pared 4 bases from V and 0 bases from J, leaving 14 bases between. Germline values: CDR1 SGHRS, CDR2 YFSETQ. TCRdb re-processed the PCR reads through MiXCR. The table records approximately 4,100 clones, around 35% of them present only once. The chain combines TRBV5-1 with TRBJ2-1; D gene uncertain. The TCR comes from a male donor with papillary thyroid cancer or a benign thyroid nodule (not recorded which). Some clones in this sample may be carry-over from other donors' samples. The sample was adjacent normal tissue. The CDR3 protein is CASSPGSWGSYNEQFF. CDR3 DNA sequence: TGCGCCAGCAGCCCTGGTTCGTGGGGCTCCTACAATGAGCAGTTCTTC.